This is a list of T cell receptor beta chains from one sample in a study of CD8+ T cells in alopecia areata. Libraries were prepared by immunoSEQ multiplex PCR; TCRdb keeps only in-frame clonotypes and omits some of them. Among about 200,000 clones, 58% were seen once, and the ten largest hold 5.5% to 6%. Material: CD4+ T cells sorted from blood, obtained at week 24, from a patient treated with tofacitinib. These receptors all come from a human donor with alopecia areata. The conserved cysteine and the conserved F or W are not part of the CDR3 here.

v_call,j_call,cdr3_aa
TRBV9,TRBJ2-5,ASSVDGTGGFQETQY
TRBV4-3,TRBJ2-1,ASSHPSGLADGGSYNEQF
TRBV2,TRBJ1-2,ASSEGRLHYGYT
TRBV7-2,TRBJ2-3,ASTPPGSGRSWDTQY
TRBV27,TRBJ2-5,ASRGSLQETQY
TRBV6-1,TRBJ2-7,ASSGQAAGRLEQY
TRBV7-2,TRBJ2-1,ASSTGQGYYNEQF
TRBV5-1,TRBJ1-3,ASSLALTNSGNTIY
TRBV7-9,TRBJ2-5,ASSSSGTRLY
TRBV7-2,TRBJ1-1,ASSLEQGFTEAF
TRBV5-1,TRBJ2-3,ASSHGTSSDTQY
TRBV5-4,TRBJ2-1,ASSLDVSGRNEQF
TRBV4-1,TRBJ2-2,ASSREGPANTGELF
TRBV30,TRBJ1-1,AWSPRGQGKAF
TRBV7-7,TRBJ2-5,ASSSLTSAETQY
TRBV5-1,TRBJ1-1,ASSLDRGRNTEAF
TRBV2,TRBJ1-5,ASSNEGNQPQH